A single sample is the source of the 17 T cell receptor beta chains below, sequenced in a study of T-cell reconstitution after alpha-beta-depleted transplantation in children. A TCRbeta library incorporating unique molecular identifiers was prepared. MiXCR, applied by TCRdb to the PCR reads, yields one record per CDR3 protein. This sample carries hundreds of thousands of distinct CDR3 sequences, about a tenth of them seen once, and the ten largest clones take 28%. Sequenced here: PBMCs, sampled before TCRalphabeta/CD19-depleted stem cell transplant. Source of these receptors: a child less than two years old with acute myeloid leukemia, due to receive a stem cell transplant.

The chain recombines TRBV19 with TRBJ2-1; perhaps TRBD2 as D (6 bases). V was shortened by 3 bases and J by 3 bases, with 12 bases between the two germline ends. CDR3 length: 15 amino acids. Germline CDR1 is LNHDA and CDR2 is SQIVND (reference sequence). The CDR3 DNA follows: TGTGCCAGTAGTATTACTAGCAGCCTCTACAATGAGCAGTTCTTC. Encoded protein: CASSITSSLYNEQFF.

This clonotype was detected ten times or more. The CDR3 protein is CASSLGEGQWETQYF. CDR3 nucleotide sequence: TGTGCCAGCAGCTTAGGGGAGGGACAGTGGGAGACCCAGTACTTC. The rearrangement joins TRBV7-9 to TRBJ2-5; D possibly matches TRBD1 or TRBD2 (7 bases each). Between the trimmed V and J ends, which lost 1 base and 5 bases, there was a span of 14 bases. The germline V gene has CDR1 SEHNR and CDR2 FQNEAQ (reference sequence). The CDR3 consists of 15 residues. Full variable domain (remainder filled in from reference TRBV7-9 and TRBJ2-5): DTGVSQNPRHKITKRGQNVTFRCDPISEHNRLYWYRQTLGQGPEFLTYFQNEAQLEKSRLLSDRFSAERPKGSFSTLEIQRTEQGDSAMYLCASSLGEGQWETQYFGPGTRLLVL.

This clonotype was seen many times. V gene TRBV20-1 combines with J gene TRBJ2-3, with TRBD2 identical over 7 bases. Germline CDR1 DFQATT, CDR2 SNEGSKA (reference sequence). The CDR3 is made up of 16 amino acids. V was clipped by 1 base and J by 2 bases; unmatched bases: 9. DNA of the CDR3: TGCAGTGCTAGAGCCTCCCAAGCGGGAATCACAGATACGCAGTATTTT. Its translation is CSARASQAGITDTQYF.

The table lists this clonotype with many counts. The J gene is TRBJ1-2, the V gene TRBV4-3, with D hard to call. The germline V and J ends were trimmed by 4 bases and 4 bases, with 10 bases remaining between them. There are 13 residues in the CDR3. CDR1 is LGHNA and CDR2 is YSLEER in the germline V gene. CDR3 protein: CASSRTTGYGYTF. For the CDR3, the DNA is TGCGCCAGCAGCCGGACGACCGGCTATGGCTACACCTTC.

There are many counts of this clonotype. This chain uses TRBV6-1 with TRBJ2-3; 7 positions match TRBD1. The trim removed 6 bases at V and 6 bases at J, leaving 15 bases unmatched. The CDR3 loop spans 16 amino acids. From germline, CDR1 is MNHNS and CDR2 SASEGT. The CDR3 protein is CASSLKRDSRLDTQYF. The CDR3 DNA sequence: TGTGCCAGCAGCCTCAAGAGGGACAGCCGGTTGGATACGCAGTATTTT.

There are many counts of this clonotype. The rearrangement uses TRBV20-1 and TRBJ2-7, with D possibly matching TRBD1 (6 bases). The CDR3 is made up of 14 amino acids. Germline V CDR1 and CDR2: DFQATT, SNEGSKA (reference sequence). Trimming left V 3 bases short and J 4 bases short, with 16 bases between. The CDR3 reads CSARVAGAIYEQYF. In nucleotides, the CDR3 is TGCAGTGCTAGGGTCGCAGGGGCTATATACGAGCAGTACTTC.

This clonotype was picked up many times. The rearrangement joins TRBV10-3 to TRBJ1-1; 8 bases map to TRBD1. The J segment lost 4 bases and the V segment lost 0 bases, leaving 7 bases of the junction unmatched. Germline V CDR1 and CDR2: ENHRY, SYGVKD. CDR3 length: 16 amino acids. The CDR3 coding sequence is TGTGCCATCAGTGAGTCGCCCCCTACAGGGGGCACTGAAGCTTTCTTT. Its protein product is CAISESPPTGGTEAFF.

This clonotype appeared many times. The V gene is TRBV4-1, the J gene TRBJ2-7; D may be TRBD2 (6 bases). The CDR3 loop spans 14 amino acids. Germline-derived CDR1 and CDR2 are MGHRA and YSYEKL. The ends were cut back, 3 bases at V and 9 bases at J, with 18 bases in the middle. The CDR3 reads CASSQTPRTIPQYF. The DNA of the CDR3 is TGCGCCAGCAGCCAGACTCCAAGGACTATTCCGCAGTACTTC.

This chain joins TRBV28 and TRBJ2-1; the match to TRBD2 covers 7 bases. CDR1 is MDHEN and CDR2 is SYDVKM in the germline V gene. V was clipped by 7 bases and J by 9 bases; unmatched bases: 9. The CDR3 sequence is 13 residues long. The CDR3 DNA sequence: TGTGCCAGCATACCCACGGCTAGCGGTGAGCAGTTCTTC. This gives the protein CASIPTASGEQFF.

This clonotype was seen many times. The chain combines TRBV3-1 with TRBJ2-1; D is ambiguous. Germline values: CDR1 LGHDT, CDR2 YNNKEL (reference sequence). Trimming left V 4 bases short and J 3 bases short, with 16 bases between. This CDR3 is 16 amino acids long. The CDR3 bases are TGTGCCAGCAGCCCCCGACTCCTCCTCTACTACAATGAGCAGTTCTTC. It yields the protein CASSPRLLLYYNEQFF.

At least ten counts were recorded for this clonotype. The gene calls are TRBV6-1 and TRBJ2-3; D not certain. CDR3 length: 14 residues. Deletions cut 8 bases from V and 3 bases from J, with 15 bases between. Looked up from germline, CDR1 is MNHNS and CDR2 is SASEGT. CDR3 sequence reads: CASSLMDGTDTQYF. In DNA form, the CDR3 reads TGTGCCAGCTCACTAATGGATGGGACAGATACGCAGTATTTT.

This clonotype was detected many times. The chain joins TRBV20-1 to TRBJ2-3; D remains unclear. The CDR3 spans 14 residues. Germline V gene lookup returns CDR1 DFQATT and CDR2 SNEGSKA (reference sequence). The V gene lost 6 bases and the J gene lost 1 base, with 14 bases spanning the gap. The CDR3 coding sequence is TGCAGTGCCCTCGGGTGGGCACGCACAGATACGCAGTATTTT. Translation gives CSALGWARTDTQYF.

This clonotype was seen a handful of times. This chain links TRBV29-1 with TRBJ2-6; TRBD1 aligns across 9 bases. Trimming cost V 7 bases and J 0 bases; bases outside gene matches: 10. Per the germline V gene, CDR1 is SQVTM and CDR2 is ANQGSEA. CDR3 length: 17 residues. CDR3 sequence: CSALGTGSLSGANVLTF. CDR3 in DNA: TGCAGCGCCCTGGGGACAGGGTCTCTCTCTGGGGCCAACGTCCTGACTTTC.

This clonotype has a count of ten or more. An end of the junction differs from the germline gene, which may be a read error. The chain uses TRBV28 and TRBJ2-1; TRBD1 matches 7 bases. The CDR3 is 15 residues long. Germline V gene lookup returns CDR1 MDHEN and CDR2 SYDVKM. CDR3 region: CARSLLGGQNNEQFF. As DNA, the CDR3 is TGTGCCAGAAGTTTATTAGGGGGACAGAACAATGAGCAGTTCTTC. Complete variable domain (other parts from reference TRBV28 and TRBJ2-1): DVKVTQSSRYLVKRTGEKVFLECVQDMDHENMFWYRQDPGLGLRLIYFSYDVKMKEKGDIPEGYSVSREKKERFSLILESASTNQTSMYLCARSLLGGQNNEQFFGPGTRLTVL.

The chain recombines TRBV5-5 with TRBJ2-7; D uncertain. The V and J ends lost 2 bases and 3 bases respectively, with 6 bases between them. Germline V gene sequence: CDR1 SGHKS, CDR2 YYEKEE (reference sequence). CDR3 length: 12 amino acids. CDR3 in amino acids: CASSLEDYEQYF. For the CDR3, the DNA is TGTGCCAGCAGCTTAGAAGACTACGAGCAGTACTTC.

This clonotype was picked up many times. This sequence joins TRBV11-1 and TRBJ2-1; TRBD2 matches 11 bases. Germline loops: CDR1 SGHAT, CDR2 FQDESV (reference sequence). CDR3 length: 19 residues. The V gene end was trimmed by 2 bases and the J gene end by 3 bases; junction bases not matched to a gene: 12. As DNA, the CDR3 is TGTGCCAGCAGCTTAAGGCTTCTCGCCGGGACTAGCGGCTACAATGAGCAGTTCTTC. It specifies CASSLRLLAGTSGYNEQFF.

This clonotype was counted many times. J is TRBJ2-1 and V is TRBV7-9, with 11 bases fitting TRBD2. Germline values: CDR1 SEHNR, CDR2 FQNEAQ (reference sequence). The CDR3 consists of 16 residues. The J segment lost 7 bases and the V segment lost 3 bases, leaving 8 bases of the junction unmatched. The CDR3 bases are TGTGCCAGCAGCTTGGCCAGGTCTAGCGGGAGGAATGAGCAGTTCTTC. This gives the protein CASSLARSSGRNEQFF.